The rows below give T cell receptor beta chains drawn from one sample of a study of T cell changes during pregnancy in multiple sclerosis. Produced via immunoSEQ multiplex PCR; TCRdb's table is partial and in-frame only. Of 55,000 to 65,000 clones listed, around 92% are singletons. This specimen was peripheral blood, taken in the first trimester of pregnancy. The receptors derive from a female donor with multiple sclerosis, enrolled in a pregnancy study. CDR3s include the opening cysteine and the closing phenylalanine or tryptophan. D genes are given only for firm matches. Some rows mark clone size as missing; the rest say once, few, many or name a class of expanded clone.

v_call	clone_size	j_call	d_call	cdr3_nt	cdr3_aa
TRBV29-1	.	TRBJ2-3	TRBD2	TGCAGCGTCGCCGGGACTAGAGAAGATGCGCAGTATTTT	CSVAGTREDAQYF
TRBV9	.	TRBJ2-3	.	TGTGCCAGCAGCGTGCTTAGTTCAGATACGCAGTATTTT	CASSVLSSDTQYF
TRBV7-2	.	TRBJ1-1	TRBD1	TGTGCCAGCAGCTTAACAGGGGGAATGAACACTGAAGCTTTCTTT	CASSLTGGMNTEAFF
TRBV13	.	TRBJ1-6	.	TGTGCCAGCAGCTCCGACAGGAATAATTCACCCCTCCACTTT	CASSSDRNNSPLHF
TRBV5-4	.	TRBJ2-3	.	TGTGCCAGCAGCCGCGAGGCAGCTAGCACAGATACGCAGTATTTT	CASSREAASTDTQYF
TRBV2	.	TRBJ1-1	.	TGTGCCAGCACCGTGAACACTGAAGCTTTCTTT	CASTVNTEAFF
TRBV19	.	TRBJ1-1	.	TGTGCCAGTAGTACCCCATGGAACACTGAAGCTTTCTTT	CASSTPWNTEAFF
TRBV9	few	TRBJ2-3	.	TGTGCCAGCAGCGTAGAGAGGGATACGCAGTATTTT	CASSVERDTQYF
TRBV5-1	.	TRBJ1-3	TRBD1	TGCGCCAGCGGGGACAGTAACTCTGGAAACACCATATATTTT	CASGDSNSGNTIYF
TRBV6-5	.	TRBJ2-6	.	TGTGCCAGCAGTTACGAGGGGGGGCCCGGGGCCAACGTCCTGACTTTC	CASSYEGGPGANVLTF
TRBV4-2	once	TRBJ2-1	TRBD1	TGTGCCAGCAGCCAAGTTCCGGGACAGGGTCACAATGAGCAGTTCTTC	CASSQVPGQGHNEQFF
TRBV6-5	.	TRBJ1-6	TRBD1	TGTGCCAGCAGTTATGACAGGGGAACTTCACCCCTCCACTTT	CASSYDRGTSPLHF
TRBV19	.	TRBJ1-4	TRBD1	TGTGCCAGTAGTACCGGGACAGGGGGCTTATTCGGGAATGAAAAACTGTTTTTT	CASSTGTGGLFGNEKLFF
TRBV7-2	.	TRBJ2-3	TRBD2	TGTGCCAGCAGCGTCAGCGGGGGGCTATCAACAGATACGCAGTATTTT	CASSVSGGLSTDTQYF
TRBV6-1	few	TRBJ1-3	.	TGTGCCAGCAGTGAACTAGGAAACACCATATATTTT	CASSELGNTIYF
TRBV18	.	TRBJ2-3	TRBD2	TGTGCCAGCTCCCCGGGGGGAACAGGAGATACGCAGTATTTT	CASSPGGTGDTQYF
TRBV7-3	.	TRBJ1-1	.	TGTGCCAGCAGCCCCTCGGCAGGCACTGAAGCTTTCTTT	CASSPSAGTEAFF
TRBV7-9	.	TRBJ1-1	.	TGTGCCAGCAGCTTCCATATCGGGGGGGCTTGGACTGAAGCTTTCTTT	CASSFHIGGAWTEAFF
TRBV19	.	TRBJ2-2	.	TGTGCCAGTAGTATTGGAGGGACAGCGAACACCGGGGAGCTGTTTTTT	CASSIGGTANTGELFF
TRBV6-1	.	TRBJ1-2	.	TGTGCCAGCAGTGAAGGTGGGGCTGGATATGGCTACACCTTC	CASSEGGAGYGYTF
TRBV5-1	.	TRBJ1-6	.	TGCGCCAGCCACAGAGACCCCTATTCACCCCTCCACTTT	CASHRDPYSPLHF
TRBV19	.	TRBJ1-5	TRBD1	TGTGCCAGTAGGCGACAGGGGGTGAACAATCAGCCCCAGCATTTT	CASRRQGVNNQPQHF
TRBV14	.	TRBJ2-5	TRBD1	TGTGCCAGCAGCCAATGGGGACAGATAGAGACCCAGTACTTC	CASSQWGQIETQYF
TRBV27	.	TRBJ2-3	TRBD2	TGTGCCAGCAGACTAAATCTAGCGGGGTTCACAGATACGCAGTATTTT	CASRLNLAGFTDTQYF
TRBV7-2	.	TRBJ2-7	.	TGTGCCAGCAGCCGGCCCGGGGTCCGCTACGGCTACGAGCAGTACTTC	CASSRPGVRYGYEQYF
TRBV11-2	.	TRBJ2-5	.	TGTGCCAGCAACGACAGGCACCAAGAGACCCAGTACTTC	CASNDRHQETQYF
TRBV5-5	.	TRBJ2-1	.	TGTGCCAGCAGCTTGGGAGTCCTTAGGCGGGGTGAGCAGTTCTTC	CASSLGVLRRGEQFF
TRBV6-1	.	TRBJ1-4	TRBD1	TGTGCCAGCAGTGGGGGGACAGGGTTTGAAAAACTGTTTTTT	CASSGGTGFEKLFF
TRBV9	once	TRBJ1-1	.	TGTGCCAGCACCACCCAGCCGGGGGGCACTGAAGCTTTCTTT	CASTTQPGGTEAFF
TRBV5-8	few	TRBJ1-2	TRBD1	TGTGCCAGCAGCCATTCGACAGGGGATTCCTATGGCTACACCTTC	CASSHSTGDSYGYTF
TRBV11-1	.	TRBJ2-6	TRBD1	TGTGCCAGCAGCAGATGGGGACAGGGAAGTTCTGGGGCCAACGTCCTGACTTTC	CASSRWGQGSSGANVLTF
TRBV19	.	TRBJ1-2	.	TGTGCCAGTAGTATCGACAGAAACTATGGCTACACCTTC	CASSIDRNYGYTF
TRBV4-3	.	TRBJ2-3	.	TGCGCCAGCAGCCAAACCACTAGCACAGATACGCAGTATTTT	CASSQTTSTDTQYF
TRBV9	.	TRBJ2-5	TRBD2	TGTGCCAGCAGCGTAGGGCAGGGAGGGTACCAAGAGACCCAGTACTTC	CASSVGQGGYQETQYF
TRBV6-6	.	TRBJ2-1	TRBD2	TGTGCCAGCAGTTATAGCGGGAATGAGCAGTTCTTC	CASSYSGNEQFF
TRBV7-3	.	TRBJ2-2	.	TGTGCCAGCAGCTTAACGCATAATAGATTGAACACCGGGGAGCTGTTTTTT	CASSLTHNRLNTGELFF
TRBV9	.	TRBJ2-7	TRBD2	TGTGCCAGCAGCCCTCCCGGGACTAGCGACAGCGAGCAGTACTTC	CASSPPGTSDSEQYF
TRBV7-3	.	TRBJ2-2	TRBD2	TGTGCCAGCAGCTTAAGGCTAGCGGGGGGCCCGAACACCGGGGAGCTGTTTTTT	CASSLRLAGGPNTGELFF
TRBV29-1	.	TRBJ2-1	TRBD1	TGCAGCGTTGCCGCCGGGACAGGATACAATGAGCAGTTCTTC	CSVAAGTGYNEQFF
TRBV4-3	.	TRBJ2-7	TRBD2	TGCGCCAGCAGCGCCGGACTAGCGAGCTACGAGCAGTACTTC	CASSAGLASYEQYF
TRBV19	.	TRBJ1-1	.	TGTGCCAGTAGTGCTCTCTTGGACGGGGGCACTGAAGCTTTCTTT	CASSALLDGGTEAFF
TRBV27	.	TRBJ1-1	TRBD1	TGTGCCAGCAGTTCAGGGGGGAGCACTGAAGCTTTCTTT	CASSSGGSTEAFF
TRBV9	.	TRBJ2-7	.	TGTGCCAGCAGCGTAGCACAGGGAAGGTACGAGCAGTACTTC	CASSVAQGRYEQYF